These 13 T cell receptor beta chains came from one sample sequenced in a study of blood T cell repertoires in COVID-19. Clones were read by immunoSEQ multiplex PCR, and TCRdb kept only the in-frame ones, dropping some. The repertoire holds around 250,000 clones, with about 86% as singletons. The sample consisted of peripheral blood. The origin of the receptors is a man aged 35-49 years with active or convalescent COVID-19.

V gene TRBV4-2 combines with J gene TRBJ2-1, with 10 nucleotides matching TRBD2. From germline, CDR1 is LGHNA and CDR2 YNFKEQ. The J segment lost 2 bases and the V segment lost 0 bases, leaving 19 bases of the junction unmatched. The length of the CDR3 is 22 residues. CDR3 region: CASSQDIPRTSGTKGPYNEQFF. The CDR3 region has the DNA TGTGCCAGCAGCCAAGATATCCCCCGGACTAGCGGCACAAAGGGCCCCTACAATGAGCAGTTCTTC.

This clone appeared once. This sequence joins TRBV19 and TRBJ1-1, with 9 nucleotides matching TRBD1. V lost 5 bases to trimming and J lost 4 bases; unmatched junction nucleotides: 5. Germline V gives CDR1 LNHDA, CDR2 SQIVND (reference sequence). This CDR3 comprises 14 residues. Here the CDR3 reads CASSASTGGTEAFF. Here the CDR3 DNA reads TGTGCCAGTAGTGCCTCGACAGGGGGCACTGAAGCTTTCTTT.

This chain's CDR3 is CASRRDRGPTDTQYF. In DNA, the CDR3 is TGTGCCAGCAGAAGGGATAGGGGGCCCACAGATACGCAGTATTTT. The chain employs TRBV5-5 and TRBJ2-3, with TRBD1 identical over 7 bases. V shed 5 bases, J shed 2 bases, and the junction held 8 bases outside the gene matches. The germline V gene encodes CDR1 SGHKS and CDR2 YYEKEE (reference sequence). There are 15 residues in the CDR3.

The chain carries TRBV25-1 and TRBJ1-6; 9 bases fit TRBD1. Germline CDR1 reads MGHDK; CDR2 reads SYGVNS. After removal of 3 bases from V and 1 base from J, the junction contained 4 bases not matched to a gene. The CDR3 consists of 17 residues. The CDR3 nucleotides are TGTGCCAGCAGTGAGGGGACAGGGATGTCCTATAATTCACCCCTCCACTTT. Translated: CASSEGTGMSYNSPLHF.

This clone was seen just once. V usage is TRBV6-2 or TRBV6-3 and J usage is TRBJ2-3, with D perhaps TRBD2 (7 bases). Germline V CDR1 and CDR2: MNHEY, SVGEGT. This CDR3 contains 17 residues. Trimming pared 4 bases from V and 0 bases from J, leaving 17 bases between. The CDR3 here is CASSSHFGGPSTDTQYF. CDR3 nucleotide sequence: TGTGCCAGCAGTTCACACTTCGGGGGGCCAAGCACAGATACGCAGTATTTT.

CDR3 sequence (DNA): TGTGCCAGCAGCCGGACAGGGGGCGCAGGACGAGGGAACACCGGGGAGCTGTTTTTT. Translating it yields CASSRTGGAGRGNTGELFF. The chain joins TRBV3-1 (or the pseudogene TRBV3-2) to TRBJ2-2; 11 nucleotides line up with TRBD1. With 4 bases clipped from V and 1 base from J, the junction kept 11 bases outside the gene matches. This CDR3 is 19 amino acids long. Germline V gene data show CDR1 as LGHDT and CDR2 as YNNKEL (reference sequence).

This clone came up many times. Here the CDR3 DNA reads TGTGCCTGGAGAAGGGCAGGGGTCAATCAGCCCCAGCATTTT. Encoded protein: CAWRRAGVNQPQHF. J is TRBJ1-5 and V is TRBV30; tentatively, D is TRBD1 (6 bases). Trimming removed 3 bases from V and 3 bases from J, with 12 bases in between. Germline lookup yields CDR1 GTSNPN and CDR2 SVGIG (reference sequence). This CDR3 has 14 amino acids.

The chain has TRBV27 and TRBJ1-1; weak D call: TRBD1 (5 bases). V lost 0 bases to trimming and J lost 6 bases, with 14 bases between them. The CDR3 has 15 amino acids. The germline gives CDR1 MNHEY, CDR2 SMNVEV (reference sequence). CDR3 protein: CASSLSMAGFPEAFF. The CDR3 coding sequence is TGTGCCAGCAGTTTATCGATGGCAGGGTTCCCTGAAGCTTTCTTT.

This clone was detected only once. The CDR3 region has the DNA TGTGCCAGCATTAGAGGATACGAGCAGTACTTC. Protein sequence: CASIRGYEQYF. The chain is built from TRBV2 and TRBJ2-7; D not resolved. Germline assignment: CDR1 SNHLY and CDR2 FYNNEI. V was clipped by 7 bases and J by 4 bases, with 8 bases between them. The CDR3 sequence is 11 residues long.

This sequence joins TRBV6-1 and TRBJ1-5; D is perhaps TRBD1 (5 bases). From germline, CDR1 is MNHNS and CDR2 SASEGT. The V and J ends lost 5 bases and 4 bases respectively, with 12 bases between them. This CDR3 has 14 residues. CDR3 DNA: TGTGCCAGCAGTCCCGTACAGGAAAATCAGCCCCAGCATTTT. Translating gives CASSPVQENQPQHF.

This chain joins TRBV4-3 and TRBJ2-3, with 7 bases identical to TRBD1. J gave up 9 bases and V 0 bases, and 3 bases lay outside the gene matches. The germline V gene has CDR1 LGHNA and CDR2 YSLEER. CDR3 length equals 13 residues. The CDR3 protein is CASSQDARGTQYF. In DNA, the CDR3 is TGCGCCAGCAGCCAAGATGCCAGGGGGACGCAGTATTTT.

The V and J genes are TRBV4-1 and TRBJ2-1; D unclear. CDR3 length equals 12 residues. The V gene lost 0 bases and the J gene lost 8 bases, with 5 bases spanning the gap. Germline lookup yields CDR1 MGHRA and CDR2 YSYEKL. CDR3 coding DNA: TGCGCCAGCAGCCAAGAAGGAGATGAGCAGTTCTTC. This translates into CASSQEGDEQFF.

This chain joins TRBV12-3 or TRBV12-4 and TRBJ1-2; 8 nucleotides line up with TRBD1. The CDR3 has 13 residues. Trimming removed 6 bases from V and 7 bases from J; junction bases left unmatched: 7. CDR3 sequence: CASRRGQGGGYTF. The CDR3, as DNA: TGTGCCAGCAGGCGAGGACAGGGAGGTGGCTACACCTTC.